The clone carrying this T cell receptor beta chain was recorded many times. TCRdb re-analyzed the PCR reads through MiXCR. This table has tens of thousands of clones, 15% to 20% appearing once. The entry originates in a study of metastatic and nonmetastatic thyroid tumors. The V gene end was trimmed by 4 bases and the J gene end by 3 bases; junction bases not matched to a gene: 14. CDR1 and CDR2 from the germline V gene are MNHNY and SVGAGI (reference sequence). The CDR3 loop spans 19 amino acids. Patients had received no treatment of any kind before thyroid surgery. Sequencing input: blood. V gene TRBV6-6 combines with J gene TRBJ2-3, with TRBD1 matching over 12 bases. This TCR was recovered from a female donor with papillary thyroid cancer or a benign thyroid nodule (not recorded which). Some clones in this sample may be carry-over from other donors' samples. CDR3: CASSSPGTGGRTLTDTQYF. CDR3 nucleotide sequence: TGTGCCAGCAGTTCCCCCGGGACAGGGGGCCGAACTCTGACAGATACGCAGTATTTT.